The 8 T cell receptor beta chains listed next were all sequenced from one sample in a study of blood T cell repertoires in COVID-19. The protocol was immunoSEQ multiplex PCR, while the TCRdb copy is restricted to in-frame clones and leaves out a portion. Among some 120,000 clones, about three quarters were seen once, and the ten largest hold roughly 2%. The sample comprised peripheral blood. Receptors were obtained from a woman aged 65 to 85 with acute or convalescent COVID-19.

The chain joins TRBV2 to TRBJ2-7; 7 nucleotides match TRBD1. The V gene end was trimmed by 7 bases and the J gene end by 2 bases; junction bases not matched to a gene: 5. The CDR3 runs 13 residues. Germline V CDR1 and CDR2: SNHLY, FYNNEI. The CDR3 DNA follows: TGTGCCAGCATCCGGGACAGTGCCTACGAGCAGTACTTC. This translates into CASIRDSAYEQYF.

The J gene is TRBJ2-1, the V gene TRBV24-1; 7 nucleotides match TRBD2. CDR3 length: 17 residues. J lost 1 base, V lost 2 bases, and 7 bases had no gene match. The germline V gene encodes CDR1 KGHDR and CDR2 SFDVKD. CDR3 sequence (DNA): TGTGCCACCAGTGATTCCGGGGGGATTTTATCCTACAATGAGCAGTTCTTC. Translating it yields CATSDSGGILSYNEQFF.

V and J are TRBV9 and TRBJ2-3, with a possible D match to TRBD1 (5 bases). V lost 2 bases and J lost 3, with 10 bases in between. Germline CDR1 SGDLS, CDR2 YYNGEE. There are 14 residues in the CDR3. CDR3 residues: CASSVDSLTDTQYF. CDR3 sequence (DNA): TGTGCCAGCAGCGTCGACAGCCTTACAGATACGCAGTATTTT.

The chain has TRBV28 and TRBJ1-4; D is ambiguous. The CDR3 extends over 16 amino acids. Germline CDR1 and CDR2: MDHEN and SYDVKM. Trimming left V 3 bases short and J 4 bases short, with 15 bases between. CDR3 sequence reads: CASSLFRLRVNEKLFF. In DNA, the CDR3 is TGTGCCAGCAGTTTGTTCAGGTTGAGGGTTAATGAAAAACTGTTTTTT. Full variable domain (outside the CDR3, taken from reference TRBV28 and TRBJ1-4): DVKVTQSSRYLVKRTGEKVFLECVQDMDHENMFWYRQDPGLGLRLIYFSYDVKMKEKGDIPEGYSVSREKKERFSLILESASTNQTSMYLCASSLFRLRVNEKLFFGSGTQLSVL.

The chain joins TRBV28 to TRBJ1-5, with 12 bases aligning to TRBD1. The germline CDR1 and CDR2 sequences are MDHEN and SYDVKM. V was pared by 4 bases and J by 2 bases, with 15 bases of the junction left unmatched. The CDR3 is 20 residues long. CDR3 sequence (DNA): TGTGCCAGCAGTTCTATGTTCCGGGACAGGGGGCGCGTTGGCAATCAGCCCCAGCATTTT. Translating it yields CASSSMFRDRGRVGNQPQHF.

The V gene is TRBV7-2, the J gene TRBJ1-4, with 8 nucleotides matching TRBD1. The CDR3 covers 15 residues. CDR1 is SGHTA, CDR2 FQGNSA, per germline. V was pared by 5 bases and J by 2 bases, with 4 bases of the junction left unmatched. The CDR3 nucleotides read TGTGCCAGCAGCCCCCGGACAGGGACTAATGAAAAACTGTTTTTT. Translated, it gives CASSPRTGTNEKLFF.

This chain joins TRBV10-2 and TRBJ1-2, with TRBD1 matching 9 bases. Germline loops: CDR1 WSHSY, CDR2 SAAADI. The CDR3 is 15 amino acids. V lost 3 bases to trimming and J lost 4 bases; unmatched junction nucleotides: 6. The CDR3 bases are TGCGCCAGCAGTGAAACGGACAGGGGATTCTATGGCTACACCTTC. Amino acids: CASSETDRGFYGYTF.

The chain couples TRBV3-1 (or the pseudogene TRBV3-2) to TRBJ1-3; D is uncertain. Germline-derived CDR1 and CDR2 are LGHDT and YNNKEL (reference sequence). V gave up 4 bases and J gave up 8 bases, with 6 bases separating them. CDR3 length equals 11 residues. The CDR3 loop reads CASSPADTIYF. DNA of the CDR3: TGTGCCAGCAGCCCGGCGGACACCATATATTTT.